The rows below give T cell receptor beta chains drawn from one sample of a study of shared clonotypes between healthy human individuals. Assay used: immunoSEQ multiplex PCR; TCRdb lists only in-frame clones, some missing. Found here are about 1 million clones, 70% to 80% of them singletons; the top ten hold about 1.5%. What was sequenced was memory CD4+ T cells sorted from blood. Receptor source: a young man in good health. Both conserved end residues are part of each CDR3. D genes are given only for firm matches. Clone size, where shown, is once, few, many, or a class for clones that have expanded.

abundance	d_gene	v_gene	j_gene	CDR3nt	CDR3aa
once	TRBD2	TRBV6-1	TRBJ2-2	TGTGCCAGCGCTGGCGGGAGGGCCGGGACCGGGGAGCTGTTTTTT	CASAGGRAGTGELFF
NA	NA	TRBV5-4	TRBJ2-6	TGTGCCAGCAGCTTGGACAACTCTGGGGCCAACGTCCTGACTTTC	CASSLDNSGANVLTF
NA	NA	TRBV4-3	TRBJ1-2	TGCGCCAGCAGCCAAGACTCCGGGACGGACTATGGCTACACCTTC	CASSQDSGTDYGYTF
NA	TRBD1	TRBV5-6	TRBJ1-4	TGTGCCAGCAGGCCCCACTTGGAATGGGACAGGAATAATGAAAAACTGTTTTTT	CASRPHLEWDRNNEKLFF
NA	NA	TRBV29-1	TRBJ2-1	TGCAGCGTTGAAGTGGGGAACTACAATGAGCAGTTCTTC	CSVEVGNYNEQFF
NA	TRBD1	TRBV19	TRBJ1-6	TGTGCCAGTAGTACAACGGACAGGGGGCATTCACCCCTCCACTTT	CASSTTDRGHSPLHF
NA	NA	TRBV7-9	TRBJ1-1	TGTGCCAGCAGCTCCTTTCTGGGACCTAACACTGAAGCTTTCTTT	CASSSFLGPNTEAFF
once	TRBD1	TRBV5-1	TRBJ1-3	TGCGCCAGCAGCCTAACCGGGGTCCCGGGACAGGGAGGAAACACCATATATTTT	CASSLTGVPGQGGNTIYF
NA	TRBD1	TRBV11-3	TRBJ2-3	TGTGCCAGCAGCTCCTCAGACAGGGGAGCGGCAGATACGCAGTATTTT	CASSSSDRGAADTQYF
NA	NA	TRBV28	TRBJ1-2	TGTGCCAGCAGTTCCCTTGGAGGCTATGGCTACACCTTC	CASSSLGGYGYTF
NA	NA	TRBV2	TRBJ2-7	TGTGCCAGCAGTGAAGCTGGTGGCTGGGAGCAGAAAAACTACGAGCAGTACTTC	CASSEAGGWEQKNYEQYF
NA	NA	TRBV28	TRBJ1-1	TGTGCCAGCACAATGTGGCGGGGAGAGACTGAAGCTTTCTTT	CASTMWRGETEAFF
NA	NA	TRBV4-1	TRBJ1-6	TGCGCCAGCAGCCAAGTTAGTACGGGGAATTCACCCCTCCACTTT	CASSQVSTGNSPLHF
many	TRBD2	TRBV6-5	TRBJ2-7	TGTGCCAGCAGTTACAGCTCTAGCGGACCCTACGAGCAGTACTTC	CASSYSSSGPYEQYF
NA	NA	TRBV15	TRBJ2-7	TGTGCCACCAGCAGAGATTTTTACGAGCAGTACTTC	CATSRDFYEQYF
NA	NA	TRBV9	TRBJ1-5	TGTGCCAGCAGCGGTGGCTTTGGTCTGGGTCAGCCCCAGCATTTT	CASSGGFGLGQPQHF
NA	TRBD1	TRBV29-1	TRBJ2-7	TGCAGCGCTAGGACAGGGGGCCGGTACGAGCAGTACTTC	CSARTGGRYEQYF
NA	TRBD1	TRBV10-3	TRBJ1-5	TGTGCCATCGCTCAGGGGGCTGAGAGCAATCAGCCCCAGCATTTT	CAIAQGAESNQPQHF
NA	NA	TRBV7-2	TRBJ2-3	TGTGCCAGCAGCCCCCGAGAGCGGTACACAGATACGCAGTATTTT	CASSPRERYTDTQYF
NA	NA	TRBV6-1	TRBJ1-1	TGTGCCAGCAGTGAATTAGTCGTCAGGAACACTGAAGCTTTCTTT	CASSELVVRNTEAFF
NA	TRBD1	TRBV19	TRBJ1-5	TGTGCCAGTAGTAGACAGGGCGGCCAAACCAATCAGCCCCAGCATTTT	CASSRQGGQTNQPQHF
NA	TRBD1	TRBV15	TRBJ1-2	TGTGCCACCAGCCACCGGGACAGAGGCTACACCTTC	CATSHRDRGYTF
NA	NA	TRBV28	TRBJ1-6	TGTGCCAGCAGACCAAGGACAAATTCACCCCTCCACTTT	CASRPRTNSPLHF
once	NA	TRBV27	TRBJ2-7	TGTGCCAGCAGTTTATACCCCTCGGGTTACGAGCAGTACTTC	CASSLYPSGYEQYF
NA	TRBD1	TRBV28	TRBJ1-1	TGTGCCAGCAGCACAGTCCCGGGACAGGGACCGAACACTGAAGCTTTCTTT	CASSTVPGQGPNTEAFF
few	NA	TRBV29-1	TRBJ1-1	TGCAGCGTTGGAGAAAAGGGACGAGCTTTCTTT	CSVGEKGRAFF
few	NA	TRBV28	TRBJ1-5	TGTGCCAGCAGTTTCGCTTTGGGGGGCAATCAGCCCCAGCATTTT	CASSFALGGNQPQHF
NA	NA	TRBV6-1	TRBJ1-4	TGTGCCAGCGTCGTGGACGGAACTAATGAAAAACTGTTTTTT	CASVVDGTNEKLFF
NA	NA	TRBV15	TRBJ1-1	TGTGCCACCAGCAGAGGGTGGAAGATGAACACTGAAGCTTTCTTT	CATSRGWKMNTEAFF
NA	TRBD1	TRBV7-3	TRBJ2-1	TGTGCCAGCAGCAATCAACAGGGGGGCAGCGATGAGCAGTTCTTC	CASSNQQGGSDEQFF
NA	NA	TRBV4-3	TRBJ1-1	TGCGCCAGCAGCCAAGATCGCACGACGGGAAAAGCTTTCTTT	CASSQDRTTGKAFF
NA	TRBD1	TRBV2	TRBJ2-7	TGTGCCAGCAGGGCAGACAGGGGAGAGATCGAGCAGTACTTC	CASRADRGEIEQYF
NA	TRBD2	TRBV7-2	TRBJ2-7	TGTGCCAGCAGCTCGGATAGCGGGAGGGCCTCCTACGAGCAGTACTTC	CASSSDSGRASYEQYF
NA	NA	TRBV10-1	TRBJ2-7	TGCGCCAACCGCGGGGCCGAGCAGTACTTC	CANRGAEQYF
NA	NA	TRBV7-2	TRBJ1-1	TGTGCCAGCAGCTTCCTTTACGATCGGAACACTGAAGCTTTCTTT	CASSFLYDRNTEAFF
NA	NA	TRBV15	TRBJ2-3	TGTGCCACCAGCAGAGACGAAGGAGATACGCAGTATTTT	CATSRDEGDTQYF
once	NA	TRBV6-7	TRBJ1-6	TGTGCCAGCAAAACAGGGTACTCCTATAATTCACCCCTCCACTTT	CASKTGYSYNSPLHF
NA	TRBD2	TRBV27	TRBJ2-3	TGTGCCAGCAGTTTATTGCAACCGGGACTAGCGGGTTATAGCACAGATACGCAGTATTTT	CASSLLQPGLAGYSTDTQYF
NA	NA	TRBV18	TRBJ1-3	TGTGCCAGCTCACCACCTTGGTGGCAGGCATCCTCTGGAAACACCATATATTTT	CASSPPWWQASSGNTIYF
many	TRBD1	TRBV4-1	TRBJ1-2	TGCGCCAGCAGCCAAACAGGGACAGAGTCTAACTATGGCTACACCTTC	CASSQTGTESNYGYTF
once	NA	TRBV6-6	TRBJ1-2	TGTGCCAGCAGTTACAAGTTCCAGCCCGGTCACTATGGCTACACCTTC	CASSYKFQPGHYGYTF
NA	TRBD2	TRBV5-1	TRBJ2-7	TGCGCCAGCAATACAGCGGGAGGACCCGAGCAGTACTTC	CASNTAGGPEQYF
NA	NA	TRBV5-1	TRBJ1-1	TGCGCCAGCAGCTTGAGGGAGAACACTGAAGCTTTCTTT	CASSLRENTEAFF
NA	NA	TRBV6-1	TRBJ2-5	TGTGCCAGCAGTGTTTTCGAGGGGGGTAAAGAGACCCAGTACTTC	CASSVFEGGKETQYF
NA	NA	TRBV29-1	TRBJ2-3	TGCAGCGGGAGATCTGTAGATACGCAGTATTTT	CSGRSVDTQYF
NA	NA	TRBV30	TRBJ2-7	TGTGCCTGGGACCTCACGCGGGGAGCCTACGAGCAGTACTTC	CAWDLTRGAYEQYF